Below, 21 T cell receptor beta chains from the same sample are listed, as sequenced in a study of blood T cell repertoires in COVID-19. Method: immunoSEQ multiplex PCR; TCRdb's copy keeps in-frame clones and lacks some. This sample has 200,000 or so clones, with around 81% found just once. The sample comprised peripheral blood. These receptor sequences come from a woman aged 25 to 39 who had recovered from COVID-19.

V is TRBV25-1 and J is TRBJ2-3, with a possible D match to TRBD2 (5 bases). Germline-derived CDR1 and CDR2 are MGHDK and SYGVNS. The V end lost 2 bases, the J end lost 1 base, and 7 bases lay between the germline ends. The CDR3 has 14 residues. For the CDR3, the DNA is TGTGCCAGCAGTGAACTGGGAGGCACAGATACGCAGTATTTT. This sequence encodes CASSELGGTDTQYF. The full variable domain, in which reference TRBV25-1 and TRBJ2-3 provide the parts outside the CDR3, is EADIYQTPRYLVIGTGKKITLECSQTMGHDKMYWYQQDPGMELHLIHYSYGVNSTEKGDLSSESTVSRIRTEHFPLTLESARPSHTSQYLCASSELGGTDTQYFGPGTRLTVL.

J is TRBJ2-7 and V is TRBV11-2, with D possibly being TRBD2 (6 bases). Germline loops: CDR1 SGHAT, CDR2 FQNNGV. V was cut by 6 bases and J by 2 bases, with 14 bases left in between. The CDR3 is 14 amino acids. The CDR3 protein is CASSSRDSPYEQYF. The DNA for the CDR3 is TGTGCCAGCAGTTCCCGGGACTCACCCTACGAGCAGTACTTC. The whole variable domain, filled in from reference TRBV11-2 and TRBJ2-7, reads EAGVAQSPRYKIIEKRQSVAFWCNPISGHATLYWYQQILGQGPKLLIQFQNNGVVDDSQLPKDRFSAERLKGVDSTLKIQPAKLEDSAVYLCASSSRDSPYEQYFGPGTRLTVT.

This clone was found once. The chain has TRBV29-1 and TRBJ2-3; the match to TRBD2 covers 10 bases. Germline CDR1 reads SQVTM; CDR2 reads ANQGSEA. CDR3 length: 14 amino acids. The trim removed 2 bases at V and 1 base at J, leaving 0 bases unmatched. The DNA of the CDR3 is TGCAGCGTTGAACTAGCGGGAGGCACAGATACGCAGTATTTT. Amino acids: CSVELAGGTDTQYF.

This clone was seen a single time. The CDR3 DNA is TGTGCCAGCAGCGCTACGAGCGGGGCAGATACGCAGTATTTT. Its translation is CASSATSGADTQYF. The rearrangement links TRBV9 to TRBJ2-3; 7 bases map to TRBD2. The CDR3 sequence is 14 residues long. Losses at the gene ends were 3 bases for V and 4 bases for J; bases not matched to a gene: 5. Germline-derived CDR1 and CDR2 are SGDLS and YYNGEE.

The gene calls are TRBV7-3 and TRBJ1-1; maybe TRBD1 (6 bases). Trimming pared 1 base from V and 2 bases from J, leaving 11 bases between. CDR1 is SGHTA and CDR2 is FQGTGA in the germline V gene. CDR3 length equals 15 residues. The CDR3 spells CASSLNGGVNTEAFF. The CDR3 region has the DNA TGTGCCAGCAGCTTAAATGGGGGCGTAAACACTGAAGCTTTCTTT.

The chain couples TRBV9 to TRBJ2-3, with D tentatively TRBD1 (6 bases). The germline gives CDR1 SGDLS, CDR2 YYNGEE. With 3 bases removed from V and 2 bases from J, the gap between germline ends came to 10 bases. The CDR3 runs 14 residues. This CDR3 is CASSEQGTTDTQYF. CDR3 DNA sequence: TGTGCCAGCAGCGAACAGGGAACCACAGATACGCAGTATTTT.

J is TRBJ1-1 and V is TRBV9; TRBD1 matches at 9 bases. V lost 0 bases, J lost 10 bases, and 4 bases stayed unmatched. The V gene's germline CDR1 is SGDLS and CDR2 YYNGEE. This CDR3 comprises 13 residues. CDR3 coding DNA: TGTGCCAGCAGCGTAGGGACAGGGGAGTTAGCTTTCTTT. Its translation: CASSVGTGELAFF.

The chain recombines TRBV3-1 (or the pseudogene TRBV3-2) with TRBJ2-3; no clear D. Germline CDR1 and CDR2: LGHDT and YNNKEL (reference sequence). The germline V and J ends were trimmed by 6 bases and 0 bases, with 7 bases remaining between them. CDR3 size: 13 residues. CDR3 in amino acids: CASSRSSTDTQYF. CDR3 bases: TGTGCCAGCAGTCGTTCTAGCACAGATACGCAGTATTTT.

The V and J genes are TRBV7-2 and TRBJ2-5; TRBD1 agrees at 8 bases. V gave up 2 bases and J gave up 3 bases; unmatched junction bases: 14. CDR1 SGHTA and CDR2 FQGNSA come from the germline V gene. CDR3 length equals 18 residues. The CDR3 loop reads CASSLYRGTLVGEETQYF. DNA of the CDR3: TGTGCCAGCAGCTTATACAGGGGGACCCTAGTGGGAGAAGAGACCCAGTACTTC.

In the case of this clone: Other DNA sequences in the sample encode the same CDR3. The chain has TRBV9 and TRBJ2-5, with D maybe TRBD2 (7 bases). This CDR3 is built from 16 residues. Germline CDR1 reads SGDLS; CDR2 reads YYNGEE. V was trimmed by 1 base and J by 5 bases, leaving 18 bases between them. In nucleotides, the CDR3 is TGTGCCAGCAGCGTACGAGCGGGGACAAGTCGGGAGACCCAGTACTTC. It encodes CASSVRAGTSRETQYF.

The J gene is TRBJ2-3, the V gene TRBV30; 8 positions agree with TRBD2. Germline V gene sequence: CDR1 GTSNPN, CDR2 SVGIG (reference sequence). With V trimmed by 5 bases and J by 4 bases, 8 bases remained unmatched. The CDR3 runs 14 residues. In DNA, the CDR3 is TGTGCCTGGGCGGACGGACTAGCCCCAGATACGCAGTATTTT. Translated, it gives CAWADGLAPDTQYF.

The chain is built from TRBV5-1 and TRBJ2-5, with 7 bases matching TRBD2. Per the germline V gene, CDR1 is SGHRS and CDR2 is YFSETQ. J was trimmed by 3 bases and V by 0 bases; bases with no gene match: 5. This CDR3 comprises 15 residues. CDR3 region: CASSLAGSGEETQYF. DNA for the CDR3: TGCGCCAGCAGCTTGGCAGGGAGCGGGGAAGAGACCCAGTACTTC.

This chain uses TRBV18 with TRBJ2-5; D perhaps matches TRBD2 (5 bases). This CDR3 has 18 amino acids. Germline V gives CDR1 KGHSH, CDR2 LQKENI. V shed 2 bases and J shed 2 bases, with 21 bases lying between them. The CDR3 reads CASSPDRRLAQVQETQYF. The DNA of the CDR3 is TGTGCCAGCTCACCAGATCGCCGGCTAGCTCAGGTACAAGAGACCCAGTACTTC.

The J gene is TRBJ1-1, the V gene TRBV13, with 10 bases aligning to TRBD1. CDR1 is PRHDT, CDR2 FYEKMQ, per germline (reference sequence). The CDR3 has 16 residues. V trimming: 5 bases; J trimming: 1 base; junction bases outside the gene matches: 7. Here the CDR3 DNA reads TGTGCCAGCAGCGCCCGGGACAGGGGCCCGAACACTGAAGCTTTCTTT. Protein product: CASSARDRGPNTEAFF.

The chain has TRBV20-1 and TRBJ2-7; D not certain. Germline V gene lookup returns CDR1 DFQATT and CDR2 SNEGSKA (reference sequence). Trimming left V 3 bases short and J 3 bases short, with 6 bases between. This CDR3 spans 11 amino acids. CDR3 region: CSASLSYEQYF. CDR3 DNA: TGCAGTGCTAGCCTGAGCTACGAGCAGTACTTC.

The chain couples TRBV6-1 to TRBJ2-2, with 10 bases aligning to TRBD1. Looked up from germline, CDR1 is MNHNS and CDR2 is SASEGT. V lost 3 bases and J lost 8; bases outside the gene matches: 6. This CDR3 contains 15 residues. The CDR3: CASSETGQGSGELFF. The CDR3 DNA follows: TGTGCCAGCAGTGAGACGGGACAGGGGTCAGGGGAGCTGTTTTTT.

This clone was recorded a few times. The chain combines TRBV7-9 with TRBJ1-5; D remains unclear. Germline lookup yields CDR1 SEHNR and CDR2 FQNEAQ (reference sequence). Trimming left V 1 base short and J 7 bases short, with 5 bases between. This CDR3 contains 12 residues. The CDR3 DNA reads TGTGCCAGCAGCTTAGACAACCAGCCCCAGCATTTT. This translates into CASSLDNQPQHF.

The chain combines TRBV7-9 with TRBJ2-1; 10 bases match TRBD2. Germline CDR1 and CDR2: SEHNR and FQNEAQ (reference sequence). V dropped 5 bases and J dropped 8; count of bases not matched to a gene: 9. This CDR3 is 15 amino acids long. In DNA form, the CDR3 reads TGTGCCAGCAGCCCTACTAGCGGGGTGGCTCATGAGCAGTTCTTC. It encodes CASSPTSGVAHEQFF.

This rearrangement joins TRBV6-6 to TRBJ1-1; D possibly corresponds to TRBD1 (6 bases). Looked up from germline, CDR1 is MNHNY and CDR2 is SVGAGI (reference sequence). V lost 4 bases and J lost 4, with 16 bases in between. The CDR3 has 15 amino acids. CDR3 DNA sequence: TGTGCCAGCAGTTTTCTTCCAGGGGTCCCCACTGAAGCTTTCTTT. Protein: CASSFLPGVPTEAFF.

The V and J genes are TRBV28 and TRBJ2-7; TRBD1 is a possible D gene (6 bases). Trimming cost V 7 bases and J 3 bases, with 13 bases left between them. The length of the CDR3 is 13 residues. Germline-derived CDR1 and CDR2 are MDHEN and SYDVKM. DNA for the CDR3: TGTGCCAGCACCCGGGACATATACTACGAGCAGTACTTC. This translates into CASTRDIYYEQYF.

This clone was counted a few times. The J gene is TRBJ2-1, the V gene TRBV27; the D gene is possibly TRBD2 (6 bases). Trimming left V 3 bases short and J 3 bases short, with 12 bases between. Germline loops: CDR1 MNHEY, CDR2 SMNVEV (reference sequence). This CDR3 is built from 15 residues. The CDR3 protein is CASSLGPGGYNEQFF. For the CDR3, the DNA is TGTGCCAGCAGTTTGGGACCCGGGGGCTACAATGAGCAGTTCTTC.